The 27 T cell receptor beta chains below come from one sample, sequenced in a study of blood T cell repertoires in COVID-19. Generated by immunoSEQ multiplex PCR, the TCRdb table keeps only in-frame clones and is missing some. The sample has 150,000 to 200,000 clones; around 79% are singletons. The sample was peripheral blood. These receptors originate from a man in his fifties or sixties who had recovered from COVID-19.

This rearrangement joins TRBV10-3 to TRBJ1-2, with D hard to call. Germline V gene lookup returns CDR1 ENHRY and CDR2 SYGVKD. Trimming removed 4 bases at V and 4 bases at J, with 13 bases between. The CDR3 contains 14 residues. The DNA for the CDR3 is TGTGCCATCAGTGTTAACCGAGGAGGCTATGGCTACACCTTC. Its translation is CAISVNRGGYGYTF.

The DNA of the CDR3 is TGCGCCAGCAGCTCAGGTCCGAGACTACTAGCGGGCACAGATACGCAGTATTTT. The encoded protein is CASSSGPRLLAGTDTQYF. The V call is TRBV5-1, the J call TRBJ2-3; TRBD2 agrees at 8 bases. Trimming cost V 3 bases and J 1 base; bases outside gene matches: 13. Germline-derived CDR1 and CDR2 are SGHRS and YFSETQ. The CDR3 contains 18 residues.

This clone was observed a single time. J is TRBJ1-4 and V is TRBV27; weak D call: TRBD1 (5 bases). The CDR3 consists of 16 residues. Germline V gene sequence: CDR1 MNHEY, CDR2 SMNVEV (reference sequence). V was pared by 6 bases and J by 0 bases, with 14 bases between. The CDR3 protein is CASSPTGGATNEKLFF. DNA of the CDR3: TGTGCCAGCAGCCCGACCGGGGGAGCAACTAATGAAAAACTGTTTTTT.

V gene TRBV5-1 combines with J gene TRBJ2-1; unclear D gene. This CDR3 contains 16 residues. Germline loops: CDR1 SGHRS, CDR2 YFSETQ. V lost 5 bases and J 0 bases, leaving 15 bases between the germline ends. The CDR3: CASSYDTASSYNEQFF. The CDR3, as DNA: TGCGCCAGCAGTTATGACACCGCGAGCTCCTACAATGAGCAGTTCTTC.

This chain links TRBV7-2 with TRBJ1-6, with TRBD1 identical over 9 bases. Germline CDR1 SGHTA, CDR2 FQGNSA. With 1 base clipped from V and 10 bases from J, the junction kept 8 bases outside the gene matches. The CDR3 is made up of 16 amino acids. CDR3: CASSLVLRTGESPLHF. CDR3 in DNA: TGTGCCAGCAGCTTAGTACTAAGGACAGGGGAGTCACCCCTCCACTTT.

This clone was observed a handful of times. This rearrangement joins TRBV7-2 to TRBJ1-6, with no clear D. The V gene's germline CDR1 is SGHTA and CDR2 FQGNSA. The V gene lost 5 bases and the J gene lost 9 bases, with 20 bases spanning the gap. The CDR3 consists of 16 residues. CDR3 loop: CASSLYGRQAGSPLHF. The CDR3 coding sequence is TGTGCCAGCAGCCTATATGGGCGGCAGGCGGGTTCACCCCTCCACTTT. Together with reference TRBV7-2 and TRBJ1-6, the CDR3 gives the full variable domain: GAGVSQSPSNKVTEKGKDVELRCDPISGHTALYWYRQSLGQGLEFLIYFQGNSAPDKSGLPSDRFSAERTGGSVSTLTIQRTQQEDSAVYLCASSLYGRQAGSPLHFGNGTRLTVT.

This chain links TRBV7-3 with TRBJ2-1, with TRBD2 matching 9 bases. This CDR3 contains 16 residues. The V gene's germline CDR1 is SGHTA and CDR2 FQGTGA. The V gene end was trimmed by 5 bases and the J gene end by 5 bases; junction bases not matched to a gene: 10. DNA for the CDR3: TGTGCCAGCAGCCAAGTCCGGACTAGCGCGAACAATGAGCAGTTCTTC. Translation: CASSQVRTSANNEQFF.

The chain recombines TRBV4-3 with TRBJ2-7; 8 bases agree with TRBD1. V lost 4 bases, J lost 5 bases, and 10 bases stayed unmatched. CDR3 size: 15 residues. Per the germline V gene, CDR1 is LGHNA and CDR2 is YSLEER. This CDR3 is CASSPGQGWSDEQYF. The CDR3 DNA follows: TGCGCCAGCAGCCCCGGACAGGGTTGGTCGGACGAGCAGTACTTC.

This chain joins TRBV2 and TRBJ2-7; tentatively, D is TRBD2 (5 bases). Germline CDR1 and CDR2: SNHLY and FYNNEI. This CDR3 spans 11 amino acids. V was cut by 6 bases and J by 4 bases, with 7 bases left in between. The DNA for the CDR3 is TGTGCCAGCAGACTAGGATACGAGCAGTACTTC. Amino acid sequence: CASRLGYEQYF.

This chain uses TRBV5-4 with TRBJ1-3; 10 positions agree with TRBD1. Germline values: CDR1 SGHNT, CDR2 YYREEE (reference sequence). The V segment lost 4 bases and the J segment 3 bases; nucleotides outside the gene matches: 4. CDR3 length: 15 residues. CDR3 amino acids: CASSRDRGGGNTIYF. The CDR3 DNA reads TGTGCCAGCAGCCGGGACAGGGGTGGTGGAAACACCATATATTTT.

Concerning this clone: This sample also contains other DNA sequences that code for the same CDR3. The V and J genes are TRBV5-1 and TRBJ2-7, with 8 nucleotides matching TRBD1. From germline, CDR1 is SGHRS and CDR2 YFSETQ. Trimming took 2 bases from V and 1 from J; bases not matched to a gene: 2. The CDR3 sequence is 14 residues long. The CDR3 DNA is TGCGCCAGCAGCTTTAGACAGGGGTCCTACGAGCAGTACTTC. This codes for CASSFRQGSYEQYF.

The sample holds a few counts of this clone. CDR3 nucleotide sequence: TGCGCCAGCAGCGAAGCGCGGCTAGCGGGAAACTACGAGCAGTACTTC. Amino acids: CASSEARLAGNYEQYF. V gene TRBV4-1 combines with J gene TRBJ2-7, with 9 bases that match TRBD2. With V trimmed by 5 bases and J by 3 bases, 11 bases remained unmatched. This CDR3 comprises 16 residues. Germline V gene sequence: CDR1 MGHRA, CDR2 YSYEKL.

In this sample, this clone turned up once. The J gene is TRBJ2-6, the V gene TRBV19; 7 bases map to TRBD1. The CDR3 has 16 amino acids. Germline V lookup: CDR1 LNHDA, CDR2 SQIVND (reference sequence). After removal of 6 bases from V and 0 bases from J, the junction contained 5 bases not matched to a gene. The CDR3 coding sequence is TGTGCCAGTAGCCAGGCAGGGGGCTCTGGGGCCAACGTCCTGACTTTC. This gives the protein CASSQAGGSGANVLTF.

The V gene is TRBV11-3, the J gene TRBJ2-1; D is unresolved. Germline V CDR1 and CDR2: SGHNT, YENEEA. The CDR3 is 15 residues long. Trimming took off 3 bases at V and 0 bases at J, with 9 bases between the two ends. The CDR3 protein is CASSFSQSSYNEQFF. The CDR3 DNA is TGTGCCAGCAGCTTTAGTCAAAGCTCCTACAATGAGCAGTTCTTC.

The chain joins TRBV7-2 to TRBJ2-2, with D perhaps TRBD1 (6 bases). The CDR3 consists of 14 residues. Trimming removed 6 bases at V and 6 bases at J, with 14 bases between. Germline V lookup: CDR1 SGHTA, CDR2 FQGNSA. The CDR3 DNA reads TGTGCCAGCAGTAGGGGGTTAGGCGCCGGGGAGCTGTTTTTT. The encoded protein is CASSRGLGAGELFF.

The chain carries TRBV19 and TRBJ2-1; possible D gene TRBD2, 5 bases. CDR3 length: 11 amino acids. CDR1 is LNHDA and CDR2 is SQIVND in the germline V gene (reference sequence). V was pared by 8 bases and J by 5 bases, with 7 bases between. For the CDR3, the DNA is TGTGCCAGTGGAGGACACAATGAGCAGTTCTTC. Amino acid sequence: CASGGHNEQFF.

The chain links TRBV18 to TRBJ2-7; D might be TRBD2 (6 bases). V dropped 3 bases and J dropped 5 bases, with 11 bases sitting between them. This CDR3 is built from 13 residues. From germline, CDR1 is KGHSH and CDR2 LQKENI. CDR3 bases: TGTGCCAGCTCACCCGCACTAGCCCACGAGCAGTACTTC. Translated, it gives CASSPALAHEQYF.

The V call is TRBV5-1, the J call TRBJ2-1; 7 positions agree with TRBD1. This CDR3 spans 14 amino acids. Germline lookup yields CDR1 SGHRS and CDR2 YFSETQ. V lost 2 bases and J lost 5; bases outside the gene matches: 4. CDR3 coding DNA: TGCGCCAGCAGCTTTGGGGACAGTAACAATGAGCAGTTCTTC. The encoded protein is CASSFGDSNNEQFF. Full variable domain (rest looked up from reference TRBV5-1 and TRBJ2-1): KAGVTQTPRYLIKTRGQQVTLSCSPISGHRSVSWYQQTPGQGLQFLFEYFSETQRNKGNFPGRFSGRQFSNSRSEMNVSTLELGDSALYLCASSFGDSNNEQFFGPGTRLTVL.

The rearrangement joins TRBV6-2 or TRBV6-3 to TRBJ1-2; D gene ambiguous. The CDR3 contains 13 residues. Germline V gene sequence: CDR1 MNHEY, CDR2 SVGEGT. Trimming pared 0 bases from V and 8 bases from J, leaving 10 bases between. The CDR3 spells CASSYSSPGGYTF. DNA for the CDR3: TGTGCCAGCAGTTACTCTTCACCGGGGGGCTACACCTTC.

The chain employs TRBV2 and TRBJ2-3, with 8 bases matching TRBD1. Germline V gene sequence: CDR1 SNHLY, CDR2 FYNNEI. The CDR3 consists of 14 residues. V shed 8 bases, J shed 2 bases, and the junction held 6 bases outside the gene matches. CDR3 sequence: CASDGQGHTDTQYF. CDR3 in DNA: TGTGCCAGCGATGGACAGGGACACACAGATACGCAGTATTTT.

The CDR3 reads CTSSLLAEARYNEQFF. The CDR3 nucleotides read TGCACCAGCAGCCTGCTGGCGGAGGCGAGGTACAATGAGCAGTTCTTC. This chain links TRBV1 with TRBJ2-1; the DNA was not compared with TRBD2, the D call given in the table. TRBV1 represents a pseudogene. CDR3 size: 16 residues.

This sequence joins TRBV6-5 and TRBJ2-7; TRBD1 agrees at 8 bases. Trimming cost V 6 bases and J 3 bases; bases outside gene matches: 4. The CDR3 length is 13 residues. The germline V gene has CDR1 MNHEY and CDR2 SVGAGI. For the CDR3, the DNA is TGTGCCAGCAGAGGACAGGGAGACTACGAGCAGTACTTC. This codes for CASRGQGDYEQYF.

The gene calls are TRBV7-2 and TRBJ2-1, with 9 nucleotides matching TRBD2. V trimming: 3 bases; J trimming: 8 bases; junction bases outside the gene matches: 5. The CDR3 contains 14 residues. Germline V CDR1 and CDR2: SGHTA, FQGNSA. The CDR3 loop reads CASSFSGGWDEQFF. As DNA, the CDR3 is TGTGCCAGCAGCTTTAGCGGGGGCTGGGATGAGCAGTTCTTC.

The rearrangement uses TRBV19 and TRBJ2-5; TRBD2 matches at 12 bases. Germline V gene data show CDR1 as LNHDA and CDR2 as SQIVND (reference sequence). V lost 7 bases and J lost 5; bases outside the gene matches: 14. The CDR3 contains 17 residues. The CDR3 sequence: CASKPPGLAGGPETQYF. In nucleotides, the CDR3 is TGTGCCAGTAAGCCCCCAGGGCTAGCGGGAGGGCCCGAGACCCAGTACTTC.

V usage is TRBV5-1 and J usage is TRBJ2-5, with 9 bases matching TRBD2. Trimming took 2 bases from V and 5 from J; bases not matched to a gene: 10. Germline V gene data show CDR1 as SGHRS and CDR2 as YFSETQ. The CDR3 spans 16 residues. The CDR3 sequence is CASSFLAGVGEETQYF. CDR3 nucleotides: TGCGCCAGCAGCTTCTTAGCGGGAGTCGGGGAGGAGACCCAGTACTTC.

This chain connects TRBV20-1 to TRBJ1-2; D is ambiguous. Germline values: CDR1 DFQATT, CDR2 SNEGSKA (reference sequence). The CDR3 extends over 11 amino acids. Trimming removed 6 bases at V and 7 bases at J, with 12 bases between. CDR3 sequence: CSAFVAGGYTF. Written as DNA, the CDR3 is TGCAGTGCGTTTGTGGCAGGTGGCTACACCTTC.

This sequence joins TRBV24-1 and TRBJ2-5; a weak D match, TRBD2 (5 bases). Germline values: CDR1 KGHDR, CDR2 SFDVKD. Trimming took 5 bases from V and 5 from J, leaving 14 bases between them. The CDR3 extends over 14 amino acids. CDR3 region: CATSVPGVRETQYF. The CDR3 DNA sequence: TGTGCCACCAGTGTTCCCGGGGTACGGGAGACCCAGTACTTC.